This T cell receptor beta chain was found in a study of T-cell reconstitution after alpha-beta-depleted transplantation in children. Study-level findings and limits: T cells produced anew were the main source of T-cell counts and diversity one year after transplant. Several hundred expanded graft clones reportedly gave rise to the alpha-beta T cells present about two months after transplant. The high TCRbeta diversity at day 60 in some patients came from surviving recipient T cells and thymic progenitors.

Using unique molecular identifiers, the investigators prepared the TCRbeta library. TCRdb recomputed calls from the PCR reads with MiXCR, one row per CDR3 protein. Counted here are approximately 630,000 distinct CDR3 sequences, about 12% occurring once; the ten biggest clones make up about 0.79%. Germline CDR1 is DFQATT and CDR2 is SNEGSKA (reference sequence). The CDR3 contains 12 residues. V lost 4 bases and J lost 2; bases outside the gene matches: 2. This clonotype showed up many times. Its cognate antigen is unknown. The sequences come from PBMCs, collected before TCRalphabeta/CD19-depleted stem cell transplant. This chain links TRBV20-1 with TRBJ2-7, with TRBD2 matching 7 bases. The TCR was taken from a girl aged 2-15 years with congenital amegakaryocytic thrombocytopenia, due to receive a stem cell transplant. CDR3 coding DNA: TGCAGTGCTACTAGCGGAACCTACGAGCAGTACTTC. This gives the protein CSATSGTYEQYF.